These T cell receptor delta chains were read from a single sample in a study of DNA immune sequencing with unique molecular identifiers. TCRdb processed the multiplex PCR reads again with the CATT caller. The repertoire consists of 1,500 to 2,000 delta-chain clones, with around 12% occurring once and the leading ten covering roughly 58%. The source material was gamma-delta T cells enriched from blood buffy coat, or unenriched PBMCs (not recorded which). These receptors originate from a human donor in good health. Each CDR3 is given with its conserved first and last residue. A D gene is named only where the DNA matches it firmly. Clone size is stated in some rows and not others, as once, few, many or a class when expanded.

abundance	d_gene	j_gene	v_gene	CDR3nt	CDR3aa
medium-sized	TRDD3	TRDJ3	TRDV2	TGTGCCTGTGACACTACTGGGGGATCCTGGGACACCCGACAGATGTTTTTC	CACDTTGGSWDTRQMFF
large	TRDD3	TRDJ1	TRDV2	TGTGCCTGTGACACCGTACTTTCTGGGGGATCTTACACCGATAAACTCATCTTT	CACDTVLSGGSYTDKLIF
medium-sized	TRDD3	TRDJ1	TRDV2	TGTGCCTGTGACCGACTGGGGAGCACTGATAAACTCATCTTT	CACDRLGSTDKLIF
many	NA	TRDJ1	TRDV1	TGTGCTCTTGGGTCGCCACTTCCCGATAAACTCATCTTT	CALGSPLPDKLIF
medium-sized	TRDD3	TRDJ1	TRDV2	TGTGCCTGTGATCTAATGCCGGCTGGGGGATACGCGAAGGAACTCATCTTT	CACDLMPAGGYAKELIF
medium-sized	NA	TRDJ2	TRDV2	TGTGCCTGTGACACGGTTGGGACCCTCACAACGATAGCACAACTCTTCTTT	CACDTVGTLTTIAQLFF
medium-sized	TRDD3	TRDJ1	TRDV2	TGTGCCTGTGACACCCTTGAGACTGGGGATACGTCCGATAAACTCATCTTT	CACDTLETGDTSDKLIF
few	TRDD3	TRDJ1	TRDV2	TGTGCCTGTGACACCTACGGTTGTCGGGATACAGGGCCCAACACCGATAAACTCATCTTT	CACDTYGCRDTGPNTDKLIF
NA	TRDD3	TRDJ1	TRDV2	TGTGCCTGTGACACGTTACTGGGGGATGCGAAAGGGAGAGGACCCGATAAACTCATCTTT	CACDTLLGDAKGRGPDKLIF
few	TRDD3	TRDJ3	TRDV2	TGTGCCTGTGACAAGCTGGGGGATACGCGCTCCTGGGACACCCGACAGATGTTTTTC	CACDKLGDTRSWDTRQMFF
large	TRDD3	TRDJ3	TRDV2	TGTGCCTGTGACACGATGACTGGGGGGGCGTCCTGGGACACCCGACAGATGTTTTTC	CACDTMTGGASWDTRQMFF
NA	TRDD3	TRDJ3	TRDV2	TGTGCCTGTGACACACTGGGGGATTGGGACACCCGACAGATGTTTTTC	CACDTLGDWDTRQMFF
medium-sized	TRDD3	TRDJ1	TRDV2	TGTGCCTGTGACAGACTGGGGGTTTTGGCCGATAAACTCATCTTT	CACDRLGVLADKLIF
medium-sized	TRDD3	TRDJ3	TRDV2	TGTGCCTGTGACCCTACTGGGGGTTCCCCGAGCTCCTGGGACACCCGACAGATGTTTTTC	CACDPTGGSPSSWDTRQMFF
NA	TRDD3	TRDJ1	TRDV2	TGTGCCTGTTGCTGGGGGACCGATAAACTCATCTTT	CACCWGTDKLIF
medium-sized	NA	TRDJ1	TRDV2	TGTGCCTGTGACACCCTGGGTGTCACCGATAAACTCATCTTT	CACDTLGVTDKLIF
large	NA	TRDJ1	TRDV2	TGTGCCTGTGACACCTGGGGGACCGATAAACTCATCTTT	CACDTWGTDKLIF
medium-sized	TRDD3	TRDJ1	TRDV2	TGTGCCTGTGATGAAGTACTGGGGGATACGTCTACCGATAAACTCATCTTT	CACDEVLGDTSTDKLIF
medium-sized	NA	TRDJ1	TRDV2	TGTGCCTGTGACACCGCAGAGGGCTGGGGCAAGCGTCCCGATAAACTCATCTTT	CACDTAEGWGKRPDKLIF
medium-sized	TRDD3	TRDJ1	TRDV2	TGTGCCTGTGACTTACTGGGGGACCATTTTAACAAGCACACCGATAAACTCATCTTT	CACDLLGDHFNKHTDKLIF
many	NA	TRDJ1	TRDV3	TGTGCCCTCGGCCTTCCTACAATACTGGGGGATCCCTTTGGCGATAAACTCATCTTT	CALGLPTILGDPFGDKLIF